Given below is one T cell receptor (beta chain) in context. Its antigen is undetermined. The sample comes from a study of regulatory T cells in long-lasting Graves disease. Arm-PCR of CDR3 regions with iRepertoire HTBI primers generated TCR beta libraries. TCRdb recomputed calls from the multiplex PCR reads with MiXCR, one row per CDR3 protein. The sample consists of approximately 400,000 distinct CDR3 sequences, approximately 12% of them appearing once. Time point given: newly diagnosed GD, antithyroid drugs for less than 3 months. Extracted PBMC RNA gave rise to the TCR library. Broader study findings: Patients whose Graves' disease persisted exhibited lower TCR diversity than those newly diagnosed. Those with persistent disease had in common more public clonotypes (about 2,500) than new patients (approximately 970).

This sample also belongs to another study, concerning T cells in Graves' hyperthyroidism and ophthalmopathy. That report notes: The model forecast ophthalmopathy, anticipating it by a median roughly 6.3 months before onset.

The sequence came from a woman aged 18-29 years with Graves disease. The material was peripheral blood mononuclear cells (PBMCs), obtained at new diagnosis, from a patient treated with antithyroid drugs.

This CDR3 reads CASSEQYNEQFF. The DNA of the CDR3 is TGTGCCAGCAGCGAACAGTACAATGAGCAGTTCTTC. This chain uses TRBV9 with TRBJ2-1; D gene uncertain. Germline V gives CDR1 SGDLS, CDR2 YYNGEE. V shed 3 bases and J shed 4 bases, with 5 bases lying between them. The CDR3 has 12 amino acids.